Ten or more counts support the clone carrying this T cell receptor (beta chain). Its antigen is still unknown. Trimming removed 5 bases at V and 0 bases at J, with 10 bases between. Germline CDR1 MNHEY, CDR2 SMNVEV (reference sequence). This CDR3 region has 14 residues. This record comes from a study of regulatory T cells in long-lasting Graves disease. The study, taken as a whole, reports: TRBV28, TRBJ1-2 and TRBJ2-5 were favored in persistent disease. Sample size was small, which may have lowered accuracy.

Sample time point: newly diagnosed GD, antithyroid drugs for less than 3 months. The TCR library was prepared using RNA isolated from PBMCs. Both iRepertoire HTBI primers and Arm-PCR of CDR3 regions were used to build the TCR beta libraries. TCRdb used MiXCR to reprocess the multiplex PCR reads, holding one entry per CDR3 protein. The data contain 520,000 or so distinct CDR3 sequences, around 13% of them singletons. This sample was also put to use in a study of T cells in Graves' hyperthyroidism and ophthalmopathy. That report adds: It was considered stable Graves' hyperthyroidism when ophthalmopathy did not progress within 18 months. The diagnostic basis comprised clinical symptoms, serum thyroxine and TRAb, thyroid ultrasound and orbital computed tomography.

The TCR comes from a woman between 25 and 40 years old with Graves disease. The chain has TRBV27 and TRBJ2-5; tentative D call: TRBD2 (5 bases). Material: peripheral blood mononuclear cells (PBMCs), obtained at new diagnosis, from a patient treated with antithyroid drugs. CDR3 nucleotide sequence: TGTGCCAGCAGTCCCTGGACTGACCAAGAGACCCAGTACTTC. This gives the protein CASSPWTDQETQYF.